The 31 T cell receptor beta chains listed next were all sequenced from one sample in a study of cytomegalovirus exposure and HLA in healthy donors. Vbeta (60) and Jbeta (13) primers were used in the PCR. Generated by immunoSEQ multiplex PCR, the TCRdb table keeps only in-frame clones and is missing some. Among about 94,000 clones, roughly 80% were seen once, and the ten largest hold about 9.3%. Input material: PBMCs. Receptor source: a human donor in good health.

The genes are TRBV7-2 and TRBJ2-3, with TRBD2 matching 9 bases. The J segment lost 4 bases and the V segment lost 4 bases, leaving 3 bases of the junction unmatched. CDR1 and CDR2 from the germline V gene are SGHTA and FQGNSA. This CDR3 has 14 residues. CDR3 region: CASSWGGRADTQYF. CDR3 bases: TGTGCCAGCAGCTGGGGCGGGAGGGCAGATACGCAGTATTTT.

The rearrangement uses TRBV10-3 and TRBJ1-5; D is undetermined. V was pared by 0 bases and J by 9 bases, with 9 bases between. The CDR3 extends over 13 amino acids. Looked up from germline, CDR1 is ENHRY and CDR2 is SYGVKD. The CDR3 reads CAISESTVVPQHF. CDR3 in DNA: TGTGCCATCAGTGAGTCGACTGTGGTGCCCCAGCATTTT.

The chain has TRBV5-4 and TRBJ2-7; D perhaps matches TRBD2 (5 bases). The CDR3 consists of 15 residues. The V gene lost 4 bases and the J gene lost 0 bases, with 14 bases spanning the gap. Germline V CDR1 and CDR2: SGHNT, YYREEE (reference sequence). The CDR3, as DNA: TGTGCCAGCAGCGAAGGACTTGGAAGCTCCTACGAGCAGTACTTC. Residues: CASSEGLGSSYEQYF.

V and J are TRBV28 and TRBJ1-3; D is possibly TRBD1 (5 bases). Trimming took off 4 bases at V and 0 bases at J, with 22 bases between the two ends. This CDR3 contains 19 residues. Germline-derived CDR1 and CDR2 are MDHEN and SYDVKM. CDR3 region: CASSSIHSGGASSGNTIYF. CDR3 coding DNA: TGTGCCAGCAGTTCGATCCACTCCGGTGGGGCAAGCTCTGGAAACACCATATATTTT.

This rearrangement joins TRBV4-1 to TRBJ1-2; 12 bases map to TRBD1. V was clipped by 3 bases and J by 7 bases; unmatched bases: 6. Germline CDR1 is MGHRA and CDR2 is YSYEKL. The CDR3 contains 15 residues. The CDR3 loop is CASSQNRDRGLGYTF. The CDR3, as DNA: TGCGCCAGCAGCCAGAACCGGGACAGGGGGCTTGGCTACACCTTC.

CDR3: CSVVGRRDSQETQYF. The CDR3 DNA is TGCAGCGTTGTCGGAAGAAGGGACAGCCAAGAGACCCAGTACTTC. This chain links TRBV29-1 with TRBJ2-5; 7 bases line up with TRBD1. The V and J ends lost 4 bases and 1 base, in that order; junction bases with no gene match: 9. This CDR3 has 15 amino acids. The germline V gene has CDR1 SQVTM and CDR2 ANQGSEA.

The V call is TRBV18, the J call TRBJ2-3; D unresolved. The germline V gene encodes CDR1 KGHSH and CDR2 LQKENI. Trimming stripped 5 bases from V and 2 bases from J, with 8 bases between. The CDR3 totals 13 residues. This CDR3 is CASSGVSTDTQYF. As DNA, the CDR3 is TGTGCCAGCTCAGGAGTCTCCACAGATACGCAGTATTTT.

V is TRBV27 and J is TRBJ1-5, with D uncertain. Trimming shortened V by 6 bases and J by 3 bases, and 18 bases separated the two germline ends. CDR1 and CDR2 (germline): MNHEY, SMNVEV (reference sequence). The CDR3 runs to 16 residues. This CDR3 reads CASRGSGVGPNQPQHF. Written as DNA, the CDR3 is TGTGCCAGCAGGGGTAGCGGGGTCGGACCCAATCAGCCCCAGCATTTT.

J is TRBJ1-5 and V is TRBV28, with 8 bases matching TRBD1. Germline loops: CDR1 MDHEN, CDR2 SYDVKM. The V segment lost 5 bases and the J segment 8 bases; nucleotides outside the gene matches: 14. The CDR3 runs to 16 residues. The CDR3 DNA sequence: TGTGCCAGCAGTGGTGGGCTAGGACAGGGTGAGGAGCCCCAGCATTTT. Translated, it gives CASSGGLGQGEEPQHF. The full variable domain, in which reference TRBV28 and TRBJ1-5 provide the parts outside the CDR3, is DVKVTQSSRYLVKRTGEKVFLECVQDMDHENMFWYRQDPGLGLRLIYFSYDVKMKEKGDIPEGYSVSREKKERFSLILESASTNQTSMYLCASSGGLGQGEEPQHFGDGTRLSIL.

This clone appeared a few times. The chain recombines TRBV6-5 with TRBJ1-3; D is ambiguous. This CDR3 is built from 15 residues. Trimming cost V 4 bases and J 5 bases, with 15 bases left between them. CDR1 and CDR2 from the germline V gene are MNHEY and SVGAGI. The CDR3 spells CASSSQPGTRNTIYF. The CDR3 nucleotides are TGTGCCAGCAGTTCCCAACCGGGAACCAGAAACACCATATATTTT.

The V call is TRBV6-1, the J call TRBJ1-1; D not resolved. V was shortened by 7 bases and J by 0 bases, with 3 bases between the two germline ends. Germline V gene sequence: CDR1 MNHNS, CDR2 SASEGT. The CDR3 contains 11 residues. The CDR3 DNA sequence: TGTGCCAGCACCTTGAACACTGAAGCTTTCTTT. As protein: CASTLNTEAFF.

The DNA for the CDR3 is TGTGCCAGCAGCCAGCTGCAGGCGGGCTACGAGCAGTACTTC. Translating gives CASSQLQAGYEQYF. The V call is TRBV16, the J call TRBJ2-7, with D tentatively TRBD2 (5 bases). CDR1 and CDR2 from the germline V gene are KGHSY and FQNENV. The CDR3 has 14 residues. Trimming cost V 3 bases and J 3 bases, with 12 bases left between them.

The chain carries TRBV27 and TRBJ2-3; D unresolved. The germline CDR1 and CDR2 sequences are MNHEY and SMNVEV (reference sequence). The CDR3 has 14 residues. The V and J ends lost 4 bases and 11 bases respectively, with 19 bases between them. DNA of the CDR3: TGTGCCAGCAGTTCTTATGTTTCCGAGCCGGTGCAGTATTTT. It yields the protein CASSSYVSEPVQYF.

V is TRBV19 and J is TRBJ2-6; 7 bases align to TRBD1. J gave up 0 bases and V 5 bases, and 7 bases lay outside the gene matches. Germline assignment: CDR1 LNHDA and CDR2 SQIVND (reference sequence). The CDR3 sequence is 17 residues long. In DNA form, the CDR3 reads TGTGCCAGTAGTCTCCCGACAGGGATCTCTGGGGCCAACGTCCTGACTTTC. It codes for CASSLPTGISGANVLTF.

The chain combines TRBV28 with TRBJ1-2; possibly TRBD1 for D (5 bases). The ends were cut back, 5 bases at V and 2 bases at J, with 15 bases in the middle. Germline loops: CDR1 MDHEN, CDR2 SYDVKM. CDR3 size: 15 residues. The CDR3: CASSPGSGTNYGYTF. CDR3 nucleotide sequence: TGTGCCAGCAGTCCGGGCAGCGGGACGAACTATGGCTACACCTTC.

This rearrangement joins TRBV9 to TRBJ1-3; D is uncertain. The V gene lost 1 base and the J gene lost 2 bases, with 7 bases spanning the gap. The length of the CDR3 is 14 residues. Germline V gene sequence: CDR1 SGDLS, CDR2 YYNGEE. The CDR3 reads CASSVKPTGNTIYF. The CDR3 DNA follows: TGTGCCAGCAGCGTAAAGCCCACTGGAAACACCATATATTTT.

This clone appeared a few times. The rearrangement uses TRBV7-2 and TRBJ2-7, with 8 bases that match TRBD1. Germline CDR1 is SGHTA and CDR2 is FQGNSA. With 5 bases clipped from V and 3 bases from J, the junction kept 0 bases outside the gene matches. The CDR3 totals 12 residues. CDR3 DNA: TGTGCCAGCAGCGGACAGGGCTACGAGCAGTACTTC. This gives the protein CASSGQGYEQYF.

The chain links TRBV14 to TRBJ1-3; TRBD1 might be the D (5 bases). Per germline, CDR1 SGHDN and CDR2 FVKESK. The CDR3 runs to 15 residues. Trimming stripped 2 bases from V and 3 bases from J, with 11 bases between. CDR3 sequence reads: CASSQQGWSGNTIYF. The CDR3 bases are TGTGCCAGCAGCCAACAGGGTTGGAGTGGAAACACCATATATTTT. Full variable domain (missing parts from reference TRBV14 and TRBJ1-3): EAGVTQFPSHSVIEKGQTVTLRCDPISGHDNLYWYRRVMGKEIKFLLHFVKESKQDESGMPNNRFLAERTGGTYSTLKVQPAELEDSGVYFCASSQQGWSGNTIYFGEGSWLTVV.

The chain joins TRBV2 to TRBJ2-7; no reliable D call. Germline V CDR1 and CDR2: SNHLY, FYNNEI. The CDR3 totals 11 residues. Trimming stripped 6 bases from V and 2 bases from J, with 5 bases between. Here the CDR3 reads CASRAAYEQYF. The CDR3 nucleotides read TGTGCCAGCAGGGCAGCCTACGAGCAGTACTTC.

The chain is built from TRBV10-1 and TRBJ1-3; 7 bases are shared with TRBD1. Losses at the gene ends were 8 bases for V and 4 bases for J; bases not matched to a gene: 8. Germline V gene lookup returns CDR1 WNHNN and CDR2 SYGVQD (reference sequence). CDR3 length: 14 residues. The CDR3 reads CASPPTGSGNTIYF. The CDR3 nucleotides are TGCGCCAGCCCCCCGACAGGGAGCGGAAACACCATATATTTT.

This clone was found a few times. The chain has TRBV30 and TRBJ2-5, with TRBD2 as a possible D gene (5 bases). The CDR3 loop spans 12 amino acids. The V gene's germline CDR1 is GTSNPN and CDR2 SVGIG (reference sequence). V was clipped by 5 bases and J by 5 bases, with 12 bases between them. Here the CDR3 reads CAWARGGETQYF. The CDR3 DNA sequence: TGTGCCTGGGCCCGGGGTGGGGAGACCCAGTACTTC.

This chain uses TRBV2 with TRBJ2-7, with 7 bases fitting TRBD2. V was clipped by 10 bases and J by 6 bases; unmatched bases: 12. Germline V gene data show CDR1 as SNHLY and CDR2 as FYNNEI. This CDR3 spans 13 amino acids. CDR3 sequence (DNA): TGTGCCACCGGGGGGACCAGGCCGGGCGAGCAGTACTTC. Encoded protein: CATGGTRPGEQYF.

This clone turned up a few times. This chain links TRBV11-2 with TRBJ1-5; 11 bases agree with TRBD1. V lost 1 base, J lost 7 bases, and 6 bases stayed unmatched. The CDR3 totals 16 residues. Germline V gene sequence: CDR1 SGHAT, CDR2 FQNNGV. The CDR3 here is CASSLVLGQGVQPQHF. The CDR3 bases are TGTGCCAGCAGCTTAGTGTTGGGACAGGGGGTCCAGCCCCAGCATTTT.

V usage is TRBV4-2 and J usage is TRBJ1-4; 8 bases line up with TRBD1. V dropped 0 bases and J dropped 12; count of bases not matched to a gene: 9. CDR1 and CDR2 (germline): LGHNA, YNFKEQ. CDR3 length: 15 residues. DNA for the CDR3: TGTGCCAGCAGCCAAGATGGACAGGGCTCGCAGGAACTGTTTTTT. This gives the protein CASSQDGQGSQELFF.

This clone was recorded a few times. This CDR3 reads CASSSRLDGEQYF. For the CDR3, the DNA is TGTGCCAGCAGCTCCCGACTAGACGGCGAGCAGTACTTC. The chain is built from TRBV7-9 and TRBJ2-7; TRBD2 might be the D (6 bases). With 4 bases removed from V and 6 bases from J, the gap between germline ends came to 13 bases. Germline lookup yields CDR1 SEHNR and CDR2 FQNEAQ (reference sequence). This CDR3 is 13 amino acids long.

The chain has TRBV7-2 and TRBJ2-3; D unclear. V shed 0 bases and J shed 10 bases, with 17 bases lying between them. This CDR3 region has 15 residues. Germline CDR1 SGHTA, CDR2 FQGNSA. CDR3 region: CASSLAFMELSAQYF. In DNA form, the CDR3 reads TGTGCCAGCAGCTTAGCTTTTATGGAGCTATCTGCGCAGTATTTT.

This clone was detected a few times. This chain links TRBV6-5 with TRBJ1-1; 9 positions agree with TRBD1. Trimming took 5 bases from V and 10 from J; bases not matched to a gene: 8. CDR1 and CDR2 from the germline V gene are MNHEY and SVGAGI. There are 13 residues in the CDR3. CDR3: CASSRPGTGRAFF. The CDR3 DNA sequence: TGTGCCAGCAGTCGCCCGGGGACAGGGCGAGCTTTCTTT.

This sequence joins TRBV7-2 and TRBJ2-3; 14 bases align to TRBD2. This CDR3 has 17 amino acids. Germline V gene data show CDR1 as SGHTA and CDR2 as FQGNSA. V shed 0 bases and J 1 base; nucleotides not matched to a gene: 0. The CDR3 nucleotides are TGTGCCAGCAGCTTAGCGGGACTAGCGGGGGGCACAGATACGCAGTATTTT. This gives the protein CASSLAGLAGGTDTQYF.

The V call is TRBV11-2, the J call TRBJ2-1, with TRBD2 matching over 8 bases. Germline CDR1 SGHAT, CDR2 FQNNGV. The trim removed 0 bases at V and 4 bases at J, leaving 5 bases unmatched. The CDR3 has 16 amino acids. The DNA of the CDR3 is TGTGCCAGCAGCTTAGATCTCGGGAGGGCTTACAATGAGCAGTTCTTC. Its protein product is CASSLDLGRAYNEQFF.

The chain links TRBV6-6 to TRBJ2-5, with a weak D call TRBD1 (7 bases). The DNA end is more similar to TRBJ2-7, so the J call may be wrong. The CDR3 has 14 amino acids. Germline V CDR1 and CDR2: MNHNY, SVGAGI (reference sequence). The CDR3: CASSYRDREDEQYF. CDR3 sequence (DNA): TGTGCCAGCAGTTACCGAGACAGGGAGGACGAGCAGTACTTC.

This rearrangement joins TRBV29-1 to TRBJ2-3, with D possibly TRBD2 on 6 matching bases. This CDR3 is built from 15 residues. CDR1 and CDR2 (germline): SQVTM, ANQGSEA. As DNA, the CDR3 is TGCGCGTCGTTGAAAACGGGGGAGAGCACAGATACGCAGTATTTT. It codes for CASLKTGESTDTQYF.